Detailed here is one T cell receptor beta chain. The sample comes from a study of T-cell reconstitution after alpha-beta-depleted transplantation in children. The CDR3 has 16 residues. Germline-derived CDR1 and CDR2 are SGHTA and FQGNSA. V dropped 4 bases and J dropped 3; count of bases not matched to a gene: 9. As it was prepared, the TCRbeta library received unique molecular identifiers. MiXCR was run by TCRdb on the PCR reads, yielding one entry per CDR3 protein. Of about 610,000 distinct CDR3 sequences listed, roughly a tenth are singletons. The sequencing here drew on PBMCs from the stem cell graft donor, taken from the stem cell graft. The receptor was isolated from a human donor who donated a stem cell graft to a child with acute myeloid leukemia. V and J are TRBV7-2 and TRBJ2-7; 10 bases are a match to TRBD2. CDR3 sequence reads: CASSSGLARVLYEQYF. The CDR3 coding sequence is TGTGCCAGCAGCTCGGGACTAGCGCGGGTCCTCTACGAGCAGTACTTC.